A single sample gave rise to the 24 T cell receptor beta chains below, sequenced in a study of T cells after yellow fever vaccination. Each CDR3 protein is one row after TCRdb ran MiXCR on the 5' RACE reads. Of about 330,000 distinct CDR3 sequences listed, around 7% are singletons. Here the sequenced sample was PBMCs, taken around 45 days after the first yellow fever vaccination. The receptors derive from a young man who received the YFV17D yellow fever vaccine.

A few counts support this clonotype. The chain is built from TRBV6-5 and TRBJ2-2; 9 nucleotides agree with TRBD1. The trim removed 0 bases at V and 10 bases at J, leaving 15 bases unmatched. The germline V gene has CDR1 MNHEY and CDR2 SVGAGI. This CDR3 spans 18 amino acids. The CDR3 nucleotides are TGTGCCAGCAGTTACTCGAAGCTGAGGACAGGGGATAAGGAGGAGCTGTTTTTT. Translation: CASSYSKLRTGDKEELFF.

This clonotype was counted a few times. In DNA, the CDR3 is TGTGCCAGCAGCCAAAAAAGGACAGGGGTGAACACTGAAGCTTTCTTT. The encoded protein is CASSQKRTGVNTEAFF. V is TRBV14 and J is TRBJ1-1, with TRBD1 identical over 9 bases. The CDR3 covers 16 residues. From germline, CDR1 is SGHDN and CDR2 FVKESK. V trimming: 2 bases; J trimming: 0 bases; junction bases outside the gene matches: 4.

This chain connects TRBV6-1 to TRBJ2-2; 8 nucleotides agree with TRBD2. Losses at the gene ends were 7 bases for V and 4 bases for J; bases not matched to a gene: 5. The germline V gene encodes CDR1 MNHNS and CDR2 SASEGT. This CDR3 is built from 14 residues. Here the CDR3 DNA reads TGTGCCAGCAATAGACTAGCGAGCACCGGGGAGCTGTTTTTT. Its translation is CASNRLASTGELFF.

The CDR3, as DNA: TGTGCCACCAGCAGAGATTCGATTGGGGGATACGAGCAGTACTTC. Translated, it gives CATSRDSIGGYEQYF. The chain couples TRBV15 to TRBJ2-7; either TRBD1 or TRBD2 may supply D (5 bases each). The length of the CDR3 is 15 residues. Deletions cut 0 bases from V and 4 bases from J, with 13 bases between. Germline V gene data show CDR1 as LNHNV and CDR2 as YYDKDF (reference sequence).

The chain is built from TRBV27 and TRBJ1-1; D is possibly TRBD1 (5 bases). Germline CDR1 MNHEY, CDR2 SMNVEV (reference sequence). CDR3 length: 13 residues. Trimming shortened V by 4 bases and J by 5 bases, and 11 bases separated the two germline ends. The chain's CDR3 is CASSWGPSTEAFF. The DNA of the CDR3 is TGTGCCAGCAGTTGGGGACCGAGTACTGAAGCTTTCTTT.

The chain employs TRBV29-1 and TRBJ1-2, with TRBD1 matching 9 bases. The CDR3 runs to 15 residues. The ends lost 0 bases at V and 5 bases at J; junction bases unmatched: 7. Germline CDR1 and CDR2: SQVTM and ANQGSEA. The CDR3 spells CSVEDTGTGTYGYTF. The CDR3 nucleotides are TGCAGCGTTGAAGACACCGGGACAGGGACTTATGGCTACACCTTC.

CDR3 loop: CASRIQGTNTGELFF. The CDR3 nucleotides read TGTGCCAGCAGGATACAGGGCACGAACACCGGGGAGCTGTTTTTT. This chain joins TRBV7-2 and TRBJ2-2, with a possible D match to TRBD1 (6 bases). This CDR3 comprises 15 residues. Per the germline V gene, CDR1 is SGHTA and CDR2 is FQGNSA. The V and J ends lost 6 bases and 0 bases respectively, with 11 bases between them.

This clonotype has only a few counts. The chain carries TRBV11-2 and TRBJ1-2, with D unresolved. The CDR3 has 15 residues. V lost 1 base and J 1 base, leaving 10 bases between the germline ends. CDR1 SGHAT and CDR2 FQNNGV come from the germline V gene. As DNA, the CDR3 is TGTGCCAGCAGCTTAGCGCAGGAGCTTAACTATGGCTACACCTTC. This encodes CASSLAQELNYGYTF.

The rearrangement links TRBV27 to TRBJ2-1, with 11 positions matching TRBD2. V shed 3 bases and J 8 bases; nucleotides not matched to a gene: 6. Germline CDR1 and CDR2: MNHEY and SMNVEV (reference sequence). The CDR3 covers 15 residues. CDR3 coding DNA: TGTGCCAGCAGTTTCCTTAGCGGGGGGGTGGATGAGCAGTTCTTC. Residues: CASSFLSGGVDEQFF.

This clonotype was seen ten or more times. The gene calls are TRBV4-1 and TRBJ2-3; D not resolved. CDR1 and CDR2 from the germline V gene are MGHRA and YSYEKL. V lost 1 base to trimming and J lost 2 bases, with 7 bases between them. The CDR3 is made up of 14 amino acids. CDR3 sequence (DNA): TGCGCCAGCAGCCAAGGAGCGAACACAGATACGCAGTATTTT. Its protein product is CASSQGANTDTQYF.

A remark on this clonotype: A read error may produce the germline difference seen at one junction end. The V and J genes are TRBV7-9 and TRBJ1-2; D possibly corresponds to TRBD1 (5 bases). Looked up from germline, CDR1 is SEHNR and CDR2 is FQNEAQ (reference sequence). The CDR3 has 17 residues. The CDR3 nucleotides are TGTGCCAGCAGTTTAGGCCCCGTGGGGGGACTCGACTATGGCTACACCTTC. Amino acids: CASSLGPVGGLDYGYTF.

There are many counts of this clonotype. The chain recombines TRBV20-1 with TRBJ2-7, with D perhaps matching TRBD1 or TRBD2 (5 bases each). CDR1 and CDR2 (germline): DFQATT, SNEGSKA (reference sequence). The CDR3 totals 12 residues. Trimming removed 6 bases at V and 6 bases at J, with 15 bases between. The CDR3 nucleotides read TGCAGTGCCCCGGGGCCCGGGGTCGAGCAGTACGTC. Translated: CSAPGPGVEQYV.

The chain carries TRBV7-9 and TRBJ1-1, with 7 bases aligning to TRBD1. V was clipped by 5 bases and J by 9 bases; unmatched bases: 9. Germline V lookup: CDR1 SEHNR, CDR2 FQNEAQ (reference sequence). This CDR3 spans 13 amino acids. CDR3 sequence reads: CASSDRVDLQAFF. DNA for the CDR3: TGTGCCAGCAGCGACAGGGTTGACTTACAAGCTTTCTTT.

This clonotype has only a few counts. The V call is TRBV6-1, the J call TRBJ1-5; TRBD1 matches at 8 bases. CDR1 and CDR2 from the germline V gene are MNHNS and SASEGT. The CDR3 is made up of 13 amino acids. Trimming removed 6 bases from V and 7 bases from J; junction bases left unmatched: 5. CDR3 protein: CASRNRGNQPQHF. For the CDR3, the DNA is TGTGCCAGCAGGAACAGGGGGAACCAGCCCCAGCATTTT.

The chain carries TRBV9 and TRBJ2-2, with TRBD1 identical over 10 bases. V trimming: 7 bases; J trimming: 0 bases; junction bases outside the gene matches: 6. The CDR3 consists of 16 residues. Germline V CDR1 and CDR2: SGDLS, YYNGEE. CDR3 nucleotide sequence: TGTGCCAGCCCAAGACAGGGGGCCTCGAACACCGGGGAGCTGTTTTTT. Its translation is CASPRQGASNTGELFF.

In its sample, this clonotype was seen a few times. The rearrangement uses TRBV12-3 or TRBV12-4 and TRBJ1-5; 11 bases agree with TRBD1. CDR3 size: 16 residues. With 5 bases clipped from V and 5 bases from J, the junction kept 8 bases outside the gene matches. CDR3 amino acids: CASSPLDRGPDQPQHF. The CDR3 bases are TGTGCCAGCAGTCCGTTGGACAGGGGGCCTGATCAGCCCCAGCATTTT.

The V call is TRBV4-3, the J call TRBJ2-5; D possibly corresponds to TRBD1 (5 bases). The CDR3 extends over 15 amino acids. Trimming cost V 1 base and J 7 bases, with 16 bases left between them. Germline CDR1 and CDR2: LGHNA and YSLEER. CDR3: CASSQVEALRGTQYF. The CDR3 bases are TGCGCCAGCAGCCAAGTCGAGGCTTTAAGGGGGACCCAGTACTTC.

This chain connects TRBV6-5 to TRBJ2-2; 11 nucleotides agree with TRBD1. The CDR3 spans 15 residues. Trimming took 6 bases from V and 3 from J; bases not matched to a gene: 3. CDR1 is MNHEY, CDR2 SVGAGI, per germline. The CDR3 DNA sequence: TGTGCCAGCAGCCGGACAGGGGGCTACACCGGGGAGCTGTTTTTT. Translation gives CASSRTGGYTGELFF.

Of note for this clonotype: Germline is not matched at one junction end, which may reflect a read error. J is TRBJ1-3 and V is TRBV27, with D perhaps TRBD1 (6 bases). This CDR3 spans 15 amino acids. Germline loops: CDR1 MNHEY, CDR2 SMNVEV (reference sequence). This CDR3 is CATSLLGASGNTIYF. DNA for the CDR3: TGTGCCACCAGTTTATTGGGGGCCAGTGGAAACACCATATATTTT.

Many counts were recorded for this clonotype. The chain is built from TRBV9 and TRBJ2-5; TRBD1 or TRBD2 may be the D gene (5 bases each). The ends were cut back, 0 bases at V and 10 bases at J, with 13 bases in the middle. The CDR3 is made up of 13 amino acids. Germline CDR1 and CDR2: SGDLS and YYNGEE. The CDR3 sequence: CASSVDERGGQYF. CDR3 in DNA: TGTGCCAGCAGCGTAGATGAGAGGGGTGGCCAGTACTTC.

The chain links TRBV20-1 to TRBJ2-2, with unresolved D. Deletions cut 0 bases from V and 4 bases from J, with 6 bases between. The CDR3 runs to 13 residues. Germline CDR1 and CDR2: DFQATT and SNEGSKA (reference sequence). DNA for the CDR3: TGCAGTGCTAGAGAAACACTCACCGGGGAGCTGTTTTTT. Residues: CSARETLTGELFF.

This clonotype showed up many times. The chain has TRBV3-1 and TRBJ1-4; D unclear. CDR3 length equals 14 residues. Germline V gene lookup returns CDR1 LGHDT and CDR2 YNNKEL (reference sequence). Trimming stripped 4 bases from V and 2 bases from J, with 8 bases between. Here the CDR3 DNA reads TGTGCCAGCAGCCCCTTGGGGACTAATGAAAAACTGTTTTTT. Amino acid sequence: CASSPLGTNEKLFF.

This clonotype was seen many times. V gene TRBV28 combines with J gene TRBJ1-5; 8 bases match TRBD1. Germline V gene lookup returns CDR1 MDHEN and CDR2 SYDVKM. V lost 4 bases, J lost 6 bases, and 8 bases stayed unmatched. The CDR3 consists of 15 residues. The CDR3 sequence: CASSSLTGGAQPQHF. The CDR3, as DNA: TGTGCCAGCAGTTCTCTTACAGGGGGGGCTCAGCCCCAGCATTTT. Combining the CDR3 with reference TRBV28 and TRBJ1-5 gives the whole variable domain DVKVTQSSRYLVKRTGEKVFLECVQDMDHENMFWYRQDPGLGLRLIYFSYDVKMKEKGDIPEGYSVSREKKERFSLILESASTNQTSMYLCASSSLTGGAQPQHFGDGTRLSIL.

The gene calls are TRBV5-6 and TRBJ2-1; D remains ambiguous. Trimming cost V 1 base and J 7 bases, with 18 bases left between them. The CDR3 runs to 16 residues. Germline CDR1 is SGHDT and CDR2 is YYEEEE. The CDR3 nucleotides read TGTGCCAGCAGCTTGAGGTTTGGATTCTTGAGAAATGAGCAGTTCTTC. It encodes CASSLRFGFLRNEQFF. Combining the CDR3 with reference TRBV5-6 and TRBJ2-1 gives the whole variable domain DAGVTQSPTHLIKTRGQQVTLRCSPKSGHDTVSWYQQALGQGPQFIFQYYEEEERQRGNFPDRFSGHQFPNYSSELNVNALLLGDSALYLCASSLRFGFLRNEQFFGPGTRLTVL.